These 31 T cell receptor beta chains share one sample of origin, sequenced in a study of cytomegalovirus exposure and HLA in healthy donors. The PCR contained 60 Vbeta and 13 Jbeta primers. Assay used: immunoSEQ multiplex PCR; TCRdb lists only in-frame clones, some missing. The sample consists of approximately 200,000 clones, around 82% of them appearing once. What was sequenced was PBMCs. These receptors all come from a boy aged 5-17 years in good health and CMV-seronegative.

V and J are TRBV5-4 and TRBJ2-3, with 12 bases that match TRBD2. The junction had 3 bases not matched to a gene; V was cut back by 4 bases and J by 0 bases. There are 16 residues in the CDR3. The germline CDR1 and CDR2 sequences are SGHNT and YYREEE (reference sequence). The DNA for the CDR3 is TGTGCCAGCAGCGGACTAGCGGGGCTCAGCACAGATACGCAGTATTTT. It is translated as CASSGLAGLSTDTQYF. Using reference TRBV5-4 and TRBJ2-3 for the parts outside the CDR3, the full variable domain is ETGVTQSPTHLIKTRGQQVTLRCSSQSGHNTVSWYQQALGQGPQFIFQYYREEENGRGNFPPRFSGLQFPNYSSELNVNALELDDSALYLCASSGLAGLSTDTQYFGPGTRLTVL.

The rearrangement links TRBV4-1 to TRBJ2-3, with 7 bases aligning to TRBD2. CDR1 and CDR2 from the germline V gene are MGHRA and YSYEKL. V lost 0 bases, J lost 8 bases, and 8 bases stayed unmatched. This CDR3 spans 15 amino acids. CDR3 in amino acids: CASSQEGGVLGTQYF. CDR3 in DNA: TGCGCCAGCAGCCAAGAGGGGGGGGTTCTAGGTACGCAGTATTTT.

This clone was recorded a few times. This chain connects TRBV5-1 to TRBJ2-1, with 8 bases identical to TRBD2. The junction had 5 bases not matched to a gene; V was cut back by 1 base and J by 5 bases. CDR1 is SGHRS, CDR2 YFSETQ, per germline. This CDR3 has 15 amino acids. CDR3 region: CASSLKTSGNNEQFF. CDR3 DNA: TGCGCCAGCAGCTTGAAAACTAGCGGAAACAATGAGCAGTTCTTC. Full variable domain (rest looked up from reference TRBV5-1 and TRBJ2-1): KAGVTQTPRYLIKTRGQQVTLSCSPISGHRSVSWYQQTPGQGLQFLFEYFSETQRNKGNFPGRFSGRQFSNSRSEMNVSTLELGDSALYLCASSLKTSGNNEQFFGPGTRLTVL.

This sequence joins TRBV19 and TRBJ2-1; tentative D call: TRBD2 (6 bases). The CDR3 consists of 14 residues. Per the germline V gene, CDR1 is LNHDA and CDR2 is SQIVND (reference sequence). V gave up 8 bases and J gave up 3 bases, with 14 bases separating them. The CDR3 sequence is CASRVLGGYNEQFF. CDR3 coding DNA: TGTGCCAGTCGAGTACTGGGGGGCTACAATGAGCAGTTCTTC.

The sample holds a few counts of this clone. V and J are TRBV9 and TRBJ1-5; D gene uncertain. CDR3 length: 12 residues. CDR1 is SGDLS and CDR2 is YYNGEE in the germline V gene. V was clipped by 0 bases and J by 7 bases, with 5 bases between them. This CDR3 reads CASSVDGQPQHF. CDR3 nucleotides: TGTGCCAGCAGCGTAGACGGGCAGCCCCAGCATTTT.

This clone has just one count. The chain combines TRBV30 with TRBJ2-5; 7 positions match TRBD2. Unmatched junction bases numbered 20, after V lost 2 bases and J lost 5 bases. From germline, CDR1 is GTSNPN and CDR2 SVGIG (reference sequence). The CDR3 is made up of 18 amino acids. CDR3 DNA sequence: TGTGCCTGGAGTAATTCGCTACCCCCTCGACGGCGGGGGGAGACCCAGTACTTC. Encoded protein: CAWSNSLPPRRRGETQYF.

The chain uses TRBV28 and TRBJ1-2; no definite D call. This CDR3 comprises 13 residues. V dropped 7 bases and J dropped 8 bases, with 17 bases sitting between them. CDR1 and CDR2 from the germline V gene are MDHEN and SYDVKM. The CDR3 spells CASNTNSLLGYTF. CDR3 coding DNA: TGTGCCAGCAACACCAACAGCCTGCTGGGCTACACCTTC.

The gene calls are TRBV10-3 and TRBJ1-4; D ambiguous. Per the germline V gene, CDR1 is ENHRY and CDR2 is SYGVKD. CDR3 length: 14 amino acids. V lost 4 bases, J lost 8 bases, and 14 bases lay in between. CDR3 nucleotide sequence: TGTGCCATCAGTGCGCGGGTCCCGGGGGAAAAACTGTTTTTT. Its translation: CAISARVPGEKLFF.

The chain recombines TRBV5-6 with TRBJ2-1, with D maybe TRBD2 (5 bases). V lost 7 bases and J lost 7, with 21 bases in between. The germline CDR1 and CDR2 sequences are SGHDT and YYEEEE. This CDR3 has 15 amino acids. The CDR3 sequence: CASAMPGSRGNEQFF. CDR3 in DNA: TGTGCCAGCGCGATGCCGGGGAGCCGGGGTAATGAGCAGTTCTTC.

This chain links TRBV7-3 with TRBJ2-1, with D possibly matching TRBD2 (7 bases). The V end lost 3 bases, the J end lost 7 bases, and 13 bases lay between the germline ends. Per the germline V gene, CDR1 is SGHTA and CDR2 is FQGTGA. CDR3 length equals 14 residues. The CDR3, as DNA: TGTGCCAGCAGCTTTCGGGGGAGGGGGAATGAGCAGTTCTTC. It encodes CASSFRGRGNEQFF. Together with reference TRBV7-3 and TRBJ2-1, the CDR3 gives the full variable domain: GAGVSQTPSNKVTEKGKYVELRCDPISGHTALYWYRQSLGQGPEFLIYFQGTGAADDSGLPNDRFFAVRPEGSVSTLKIQRTERGDSAVYLCASSFRGRGNEQFFGPGTRLTVL.

The table lists this clone with a count of one. J is TRBJ1-1 and V is TRBV2; 7 bases align to TRBD1. Germline values: CDR1 SNHLY, CDR2 FYNNEI. V was clipped by 6 bases and J by 4 bases; unmatched bases: 5. This CDR3 spans 13 amino acids. This chain's CDR3 is CASSIRGITEAFF. In DNA form, the CDR3 reads TGTGCCAGCAGCATCAGGGGGATCACTGAAGCTTTCTTT.

The chain joins TRBV4-1 to TRBJ1-4; D unresolved. V lost 6 bases, J lost 4 bases, and 12 bases lay in between. CDR3 length: 14 residues. The germline CDR1 and CDR2 sequences are MGHRA and YSYEKL. This CDR3 is CASSVVDYNEKLFF. DNA for the CDR3: TGCGCCAGCAGTGTAGTTGATTATAATGAAAAACTGTTTTTT.

This clone occurred a few times. This rearrangement joins TRBV29-1 to TRBJ1-2; no definite D call. The V end was cut by 6 bases, the J end by 7 bases, with 15 bases between. In germline, CDR1 is SQVTM, CDR2 ANQGSEA. The CDR3 totals 12 residues. The DNA for the CDR3 is TGCAGCGTCAAATTACCCGCCGGTGGCTACACCTTC. Residues: CSVKLPAGGYTF. Filled out from reference TRBV29-1 and TRBJ1-2, the complete variable domain reads SAVISQKPSRDICQRGTSLTIQCQVDSQVTMMFWYRQQPGQSLTLIATANQGSEATYESGFVIDKFPISRPNLTFSTLTVSNMSPEDSSIYLCSVKLPAGGYTFGSGTRLTVV.

The chain joins TRBV28 to TRBJ1-2; 11 bases align to TRBD1. This CDR3 has 16 amino acids. Germline V gene data show CDR1 as MDHEN and CDR2 as SYDVKM. Trimming cost V 8 bases and J 8 bases; bases outside gene matches: 16. As DNA, the CDR3 is TGTGCCAGCCTAGACCGGGACAGGGGGGAAATTATCGGCTACACCTTC. Amino acid sequence: CASLDRDRGEIIGYTF.

The chain joins TRBV11-2 to TRBJ2-7; D possibly corresponds to TRBD2 (6 bases). The CDR3 sequence is 14 residues long. V lost 4 bases and J lost 3, with 13 bases in between. Germline values: CDR1 SGHAT, CDR2 FQNNGV. CDR3 in amino acids: CASSWKRALYEQYF. Here the CDR3 DNA reads TGTGCCAGCAGCTGGAAGCGGGCCCTCTACGAGCAGTACTTC.

This clone showed up just once. The rearrangement uses TRBV7-3 and TRBJ1-2; 10 nucleotides match TRBD1. The ends lost 5 bases at V and 7 bases at J; junction bases unmatched: 10. The CDR3 loop spans 15 amino acids. In germline, CDR1 is SGHTA, CDR2 FQGTGA. The CDR3 protein is CASSLTGGASSGYTF. The CDR3 bases are TGTGCCAGCAGCCTGACAGGGGGCGCATCAAGTGGCTACACCTTC.

The chain has TRBV4-1 and TRBJ1-1; the match to TRBD1 covers 9 bases. With 3 bases clipped from V and 1 base from J, the junction kept 3 bases outside the gene matches. The CDR3 has 15 residues. The V gene's germline CDR1 is MGHRA and CDR2 YSYEKL. The CDR3 loop is CASSHQQGANTEAFF. The CDR3 nucleotides read TGCGCCAGCAGCCACCAACAGGGGGCGAACACTGAAGCTTTCTTT.

CDR3 DNA sequence: TGTGCCAGCAGTTTCCAGGGAGGAGGCGGTCAGCCCCAGCATTTT. Translation gives CASSFQGGGGQPQHF. The rearrangement uses TRBV28 and TRBJ1-5; perhaps TRBD1 as D (5 bases). Germline loops: CDR1 MDHEN, CDR2 SYDVKM. V lost 3 bases and J 6 bases, leaving 15 bases between the germline ends. This CDR3 region has 15 residues.

The chain links TRBV14 to TRBJ2-7; D is unresolved. The CDR3 is 14 amino acids. Per the germline V gene, CDR1 is SGHDN and CDR2 is FVKESK. Trimming stripped 5 bases from V and 4 bases from J, with 15 bases between. CDR3 sequence reads: CASSFSTLLYEQYF. CDR3 nucleotides: TGTGCCAGCAGCTTTAGTACCCTTCTATACGAGCAGTACTTC.

The CDR3 loop reads CASRPEGFSSYEQYF. CDR3 DNA: TGTGCCAGCAGGCCGGAGGGGTTCAGCTCCTACGAGCAGTACTTC. The rearrangement joins TRBV7-2 to TRBJ2-7; possible D gene TRBD2, 6 bases. This CDR3 comprises 15 residues. V was shortened by 6 bases and J by 0 bases, with 15 bases between the two germline ends. The V gene's germline CDR1 is SGHTA and CDR2 FQGNSA.

This chain connects TRBV6-4 to TRBJ2-3; either TRBD1 or TRBD2 may fit D (5 bases each). With 10 bases removed from V and 2 bases from J, the gap between germline ends came to 10 bases. From germline, CDR1 is MRHNA and CDR2 SNTAGT. The CDR3 has 12 residues. This CDR3 reads CANRTSTDTQYF. The CDR3 bases are TGTGCCAACAGGACTTCCACAGATACGCAGTATTTT.

The rearrangement joins TRBV7-3 to TRBJ2-3; the D is unclear. The V gene lost 1 base and the J gene lost 2 bases, with 13 bases spanning the gap. CDR1 is SGHTA and CDR2 is FQGTGA in the germline V gene. This CDR3 has 16 residues. The CDR3 region is CASSLIGGALTDTQYF. CDR3 nucleotide sequence: TGTGCCAGCAGCTTAATCGGCGGAGCCCTCACAGATACGCAGTATTTT.

This sequence joins TRBV30 and TRBJ2-7, with D perhaps matching TRBD2 (6 bases). The CDR3 is 13 amino acids. CDR1 and CDR2 (germline): GTSNPN, SVGIG (reference sequence). V lost 5 bases to trimming and J lost 2 bases, with 13 bases between them. The CDR3 region is CAWARGSPYEQYF. DNA for the CDR3: TGTGCCTGGGCCCGGGGGTCCCCCTACGAGCAGTACTTC. The full variable domain, its missing parts supplied by reference TRBV30 and TRBJ2-7, is SQTIHQWPATLVQPVGSPLSLECTVEGTSNPNLYWYRQAAGRGLQLLFYSVGIGQISSEVPQNLSASRPQDRQFILSSKKLLLSDSGFYLCAWARGSPYEQYFGPGTRLTVT.

The genes are TRBV2 and TRBJ2-1; no clear D gene. The CDR3 runs to 12 residues. CDR1 and CDR2 (germline): SNHLY, FYNNEI. V was shortened by 5 bases and J by 7 bases, with 9 bases between the two germline ends. CDR3 sequence (DNA): TGTGCCAGCAGTATTATTGAGAATGAGCAGTTCTTC. The encoded protein is CASSIIENEQFF.

The CDR3 loop reads CASSIPGGYGYTF. The CDR3 DNA reads as TGTGCCAGCAGTATCCCCGGAGGATATGGCTACACCTTC. V and J are TRBV6-1 and TRBJ1-2; D gene uncertain. The CDR3 runs to 13 residues. V was pared by 5 bases and J by 5 bases, with 12 bases between. Per the germline V gene, CDR1 is MNHNS and CDR2 is SASEGT.

In this sample, this clone turned up a few times. The genes are TRBV15 and TRBJ2-7; perhaps TRBD1 as D (5 bases). Trimming left V 1 base short and J 5 bases short, with 15 bases between. The length of the CDR3 is 15 residues. Germline CDR1 is LNHNV and CDR2 is YYDKDF (reference sequence). The CDR3: CATSRVDTGAHEQYF. The CDR3 DNA follows: TGTGCCACCAGCAGAGTGGACACCGGAGCCCACGAGCAGTACTTC.

A note on this clone: At one end, the junction sequence differs from germline, possibly due to a read error. The genes are TRBV7-8 and TRBJ1-4; D is perhaps TRBD1 (6 bases). This CDR3 region has 16 residues. CDR1 and CDR2 (germline): SGHVS, FQNEAQ. The CDR3 protein is CASSLYRDKGKETLFF. The DNA for the CDR3 is TGTGCCAGCAGCTTGTACCGGGACAAGGGAAAGGAAACACTGTTTTTT.

This chain joins TRBV7-9 and TRBJ2-1; D not resolved. CDR1 and CDR2 (germline): SEHNR, FQNEAQ (reference sequence). This CDR3 has 13 residues. V was clipped by 5 bases and J by 7 bases, with 12 bases between them. CDR3 in amino acids: CASSHSSRNEQFF. The CDR3, as DNA: TGTGCCAGCAGCCACTCATCGCGGAATGAGCAGTTCTTC.

This chain joins TRBV7-8 and TRBJ2-7; D unresolved. Germline V gives CDR1 SGHVS, CDR2 FQNEAQ. CDR3 length: 13 amino acids. V was cut by 4 bases and J by 4 bases, with 11 bases left in between. The CDR3 bases are TGTGCCAGCAGCTCTTCCTCCCCTTACGAGCAGTACTTC. Amino acids: CASSSSSPYEQYF.

V gene TRBV4-3 combines with J gene TRBJ1-4; maybe TRBD1 (5 bases). Germline lookup yields CDR1 LGHNA and CDR2 YSLEER. This CDR3 has 15 residues. With 0 bases removed from V and 0 bases from J, the gap between germline ends came to 5 bases. This CDR3 is CASSQDRATNEKLFF. CDR3 sequence (DNA): TGCGCCAGCAGCCAAGACAGGGCAACTAATGAAAAACTGTTTTTT.

This chain joins TRBV10-3 and TRBJ2-5; 10 positions match TRBD2. This CDR3 has 20 amino acids. Germline CDR1 is ENHRY and CDR2 is SYGVKD. V was clipped by 6 bases and J by 5 bases; unmatched bases: 24. CDR3 loop: CAISGVGLAGDPRGKETQYF. The DNA for the CDR3 is TGTGCCATCAGCGGCGTTGGGCTAGCGGGGGACCCCCGAGGAAAGGAGACCCAGTACTTC.